Each of the 19 T cell receptor beta chains below was sequenced from the same sample in a study of a mutant IDH1 vaccine in newly diagnosed glioma. Sequenced by immunoSEQ multiplex PCR; TCRdb stores in-frame clones only, minus some. This sample has about 86,000 clones; roughly 85% occur once, and the top ten carry under 2.5%. The time point here: week 23, last vaccination. In the vaccine, a single dose held 300 ug of the mutant IDH1 20-mer peptide, along with topical imiquimod. No antigens are known for them. Sequenced material: PBMCs, taken from a glioma patient whose treatment included an IDH1 peptide vaccine. These receptors came from a man aged 30 to 39 with glioma. Some clones in this sample may be carry-over from other donors' samples.

The V gene is TRBV19, the J gene TRBJ2-7, with 8 bases lining up with TRBD1. Germline-derived CDR1 and CDR2 are LNHDA and SQIVND (reference sequence). J gave up 4 bases and V 5 bases, and 10 bases lay outside the gene matches. The CDR3 spans 15 residues. CDR3 protein: CASSPMTGAGYEQYF. In DNA, the CDR3 is TGTGCCAGTAGTCCTATGACAGGGGCTGGATACGAGCAGTACTTC.

This chain uses TRBV15 with TRBJ2-1, with 10 nucleotides matching TRBD2. Trimming took 1 base from V and 8 from J; bases not matched to a gene: 5. This CDR3 is built from 15 residues. Germline V gene lookup returns CDR1 LNHNV and CDR2 YYDKDF (reference sequence). CDR3 region: CATSRGAGGPHEQFF. CDR3 DNA: TGTGCCACCAGCAGAGGAGCGGGGGGGCCACATGAGCAGTTCTTC.

The CDR3 region has the DNA TGTGCCAGCTCACAGCGGGACTCTCGCGCTTTCTTT. Translating it yields CASSQRDSRAFF. The rearrangement uses TRBV18 and TRBJ1-1; possibly TRBD1 for D (5 bases). CDR1 and CDR2 from the germline V gene are KGHSH and LQKENI. This CDR3 is 12 amino acids long. V dropped 4 bases and J dropped 11 bases, with 14 bases sitting between them.

This sequence joins TRBV28 and TRBJ1-1; D not resolved. The V end was cut by 5 bases, the J end by 2 bases, with 12 bases between. This CDR3 contains 14 residues. Germline V gene lookup returns CDR1 MDHEN and CDR2 SYDVKM. The CDR3 DNA is TGTGCCAGCAGTGAACCGGGAGCTAACACTGAAGCTTTCTTT. The encoded protein is CASSEPGANTEAFF.

This chain links TRBV7-2 with TRBJ2-3, with a possible D match to TRBD1 (5 bases). The germline V gene encodes CDR1 SGHTA and CDR2 FQGNSA. CDR3 length: 17 residues. Deletions cut 1 base from V and 1 base from J, with 15 bases between. CDR3 in DNA: TGTGCCAGCAGCTTAGTGGGTCTGGCAGGGCGCACAGATACGCAGTATTTT. This gives the protein CASSLVGLAGRTDTQYF.

The chain links TRBV6-5 to TRBJ2-5; 7 bases are a match to TRBD2. This CDR3 is 16 amino acids long. V lost 4 bases to trimming and J lost 2 bases; unmatched junction nucleotides: 10. Per the germline V gene, CDR1 is MNHEY and CDR2 is SVGAGI. The CDR3 sequence is CASSFFTRAGQETQYF. CDR3 DNA: TGTGCCAGCAGTTTTTTCACCCGAGCGGGGCAAGAGACCCAGTACTTC.

The chain is built from TRBV4-2 and TRBJ2-7; the D is unclear. CDR1 and CDR2 (germline): LGHNA, YNFKEQ. Trimming shortened V by 2 bases and J by 4 bases, and 15 bases separated the two germline ends. The CDR3 sequence is 15 residues long. CDR3 DNA sequence: TGTGCCAGCAGCCAAACCCTAAGTCGGGCTTACGAGCAGTACTTC. It is translated as CASSQTLSRAYEQYF.

The genes are TRBV2 and TRBJ2-3; 13 bases match TRBD2. In germline, CDR1 is SNHLY, CDR2 FYNNEI. CDR3 length: 17 residues. J lost 5 bases, V lost 1 base, and 6 bases had no gene match. CDR3 in amino acids: CASSEDGLAGEGDTQYF. The CDR3 coding sequence is TGTGCCAGCAGTGAAGATGGACTAGCGGGGGAGGGAGATACGCAGTATTTT.

The CDR3 sequence: CASSQENGQLNEKLFF. CDR3 nucleotides: TGTGCCAGCAGCCAAGAAAACGGGCAGCTTAATGAAAAACTGTTTTTT. J is TRBJ1-4 and V is TRBV14; no clear D gene. The CDR3 consists of 16 residues. The V end lost 0 bases, the J end lost 4 bases, and 12 bases lay between the germline ends. Germline CDR1 and CDR2: SGHDN and FVKESK.

This clone was detected a few times. The chain couples TRBV4-3 to TRBJ2-7; 13 nucleotides line up with TRBD2. CDR3 length: 17 residues. CDR1 is LGHNA, CDR2 YSLEER, per germline. V gave up 1 base and J gave up 3 bases; unmatched junction bases: 6. The CDR3 here is CASSQGLAGGGRYEQYF. DNA for the CDR3: TGCGCCAGCAGCCAAGGACTAGCGGGGGGCGGCCGCTACGAGCAGTACTTC.

The chain couples TRBV7-9 to TRBJ1-1; D unclear. The CDR3 extends over 14 amino acids. Germline values: CDR1 SEHNR, CDR2 FQNEAQ (reference sequence). Trimming removed 4 bases from V and 0 bases from J, with 9 bases in between. CDR3 sequence (DNA): TGTGCCAGCAGCTGGGTGGGAGTGAACACTGAAGCTTTCTTT. This gives the protein CASSWVGVNTEAFF.

The chain links TRBV7-9 to TRBJ2-1, with a possible D match to TRBD1 (5 bases). The germline V gene encodes CDR1 SEHNR and CDR2 FQNEAQ (reference sequence). This CDR3 spans 13 amino acids. The V and J ends lost 0 bases and 15 bases respectively, with 15 bases between them. This CDR3 reads CASSLAQGPEWFF. Written as DNA, the CDR3 is TGTGCCAGCAGCTTAGCGCAGGGTCCCGAGTGGTTCTTC.

J is TRBJ2-7 and V is TRBV27; TRBD1 matches at 7 bases. Looked up from germline, CDR1 is MNHEY and CDR2 is SMNVEV (reference sequence). J gave up 4 bases and V 4 bases, and 13 bases lay outside the gene matches. This CDR3 contains 16 residues. CDR3 protein: CASSSYGTALRYEQYF. In DNA, the CDR3 is TGTGCCAGCAGTTCGTACGGGACAGCCCTAAGGTACGAGCAGTACTTC.

The V and J genes are TRBV4-1 and TRBJ2-3; D might be TRBD1 or TRBD2, each matching 5 bases. The CDR3 consists of 15 residues. The V gene's germline CDR1 is MGHRA and CDR2 YSYEKL. V was trimmed by 7 bases and J by 0 bases, leaving 14 bases between them. This CDR3 reads CASKGNRRSTDTQYF. DNA of the CDR3: TGCGCCAGCAAAGGGAACAGGAGGAGCACAGATACGCAGTATTTT.

The chain joins TRBV4-1 to TRBJ1-1; D is unclear. Germline assignment: CDR1 MGHRA and CDR2 YSYEKL. There are 14 residues in the CDR3. V lost 4 bases to trimming and J lost 12 bases, with 21 bases between them. The CDR3 DNA reads as TGCGCCAGCAGCCCTTTCGGCGGGCAGGCTCTTTCTTTCTTT. Translated, it gives CASSPFGGQALSFF.

This sequence joins TRBV27 and TRBJ1-1, with 11 positions matching TRBD1. The CDR3 totals 13 residues. After removal of 8 bases from V and 5 bases from J, the junction contained 4 bases not matched to a gene. CDR1 and CDR2 from the germline V gene are MNHEY and SMNVEV (reference sequence). The CDR3 here is CASGQGAGTEAFF. The DNA of the CDR3 is TGTGCCAGCGGACAGGGGGCAGGAACTGAAGCTTTCTTT.

The rearrangement joins TRBV7-9 to TRBJ1-2, with 8 bases identical to TRBD1. Germline V gene lookup returns CDR1 SEHNR and CDR2 FQNEAQ (reference sequence). The CDR3 length is 13 residues. V trimming: 3 bases; J trimming: 3 bases; junction bases outside the gene matches: 0. CDR3 nucleotide sequence: TGTGCCAGCAGCTTGACAGGGGACTATGGCTACACCTTC. The encoded protein is CASSLTGDYGYTF.

CDR3 protein: CSSEGDRGSNTGELFF. The CDR3 DNA follows: TGCAGCTCTGAAGGGGACAGGGGCTCGAACACCGGGGAGCTGTTTTTT. The genes are TRBV29-1 and TRBJ2-2; TRBD1 agrees at 10 bases. V shed 8 bases, J shed 0 bases, and the junction held 9 bases outside the gene matches. The CDR3 is 16 amino acids. Germline values: CDR1 SQVTM, CDR2 ANQGSEA.

This rearrangement joins TRBV7-9 to TRBJ1-1, with 9 nucleotides matching TRBD1. The CDR3 spans 15 residues. Per the germline V gene, CDR1 is SEHNR and CDR2 is FQNEAQ (reference sequence). The junction had 8 bases not matched to a gene; V was cut back by 4 bases and J by 5 bases. The CDR3: CASSSSGTGRTEAFF. CDR3 nucleotide sequence: TGTGCCAGCAGCTCCTCCGGGACAGGGAGGACTGAAGCTTTCTTT.